Described below is a single T cell receptor beta chain sequence and its context. Trimming shortened V by 0 bases and J by 9 bases, and 12 bases separated the two germline ends. This CDR3 is 14 amino acids long. From germline, CDR1 is SGHVS and CDR2 FQNEAQ. Here immunoSEQ multiplex PCR was the method, and the copy in TCRdb shows in-frame clones only, minus some. This sample carries more than 150,000 clones, roughly 80% of them seen once, and the ten largest clones take 15% to 20%. This record comes from a study of blood T cell repertoires in COVID-19. The overall study: There were acute and convalescent COVID-19 samples, and they came from the United States, Italy and Spain. The analysed material was cDNA or gDNA that came from T cells, B-cell-depleted T cells, or PBMCs.

V gene TRBV7-8 combines with J gene TRBJ2-1; D call uncertain. The clonotype comes from a man between 60 and 75 years old with active or convalescent COVID-19. The specimen sequenced was peripheral blood. The CDR3 sequence is CASSLASSVVEQFF. In DNA form, the CDR3 reads TGTGCCAGCAGCTTAGCGTCGTCCGTAGTTGAGCAGTTCTTC. Together with reference TRBV7-8 and TRBJ2-1, the CDR3 gives the full variable domain: GAGVSQSPRYKVAKRGQDVALRCDPISGHVSLFWYQQALGQGPEFLTYFQNEAQLDKSGLPSDRFFAERPEGSVSTLKIQRTQQEDSAVYLCASSLASSVVEQFFGPGTRLTVL.